The entry below gives a single T cell receptor beta chain sequence along with its context. The data were obtained in a study of technical replicates of blood from a handful of donors. Profiled with immunoSEQ multiplex PCR; TCRdb holds only in-frame clones, not every one. The sample includes about 80,000 clones, nearly 95% of them seen just once. From germline, CDR1 is PRHDT and CDR2 FYEKMQ (reference sequence). The V gene lost 0 bases and the J gene lost 6 bases, with 12 bases spanning the gap. CDR3 size: 15 residues. The chain employs TRBV13 and TRBJ1-5, with unresolved D. This clonotype was sampled from a human donor in good health. Sequencing was carried out using T cells isolated from PBMCs. As DNA, the CDR3 is TGTGCCAGCAGCTTAGGGGACCGGGAAGGTCAGCCCCAGCATTTT. Protein: CASSLGDREGQPQHF.